This TCR beta chain was obtained from a study of PD-L1 blockade in urothelial cancer. About the study: Administration of atezolizumab to patients began at some point between 2013 and 2015, at 1,200 mg intravenously every 3 weeks. Blood analysis was done at 3 weeks (second dose) and 6 weeks after treatment began. Specimens of blood held a median count of approximately 150,000 T cells.

The ends lost 5 bases at V and 7 bases at J; junction bases unmatched: 4. The CDR3 runs 13 residues. CDR1 is ENHRY and CDR2 is SYGVKD in the germline V gene. Repertoires were generated with immunoSEQ multiplex PCR, while TCRdb's copy carries only in-frame clones and drops some. The sample has 25,000 to 30,000 clones, around 87% seen once; the top ten hold roughly 3%. The sample holds one count of this clone. No antigen is known for it. General study results and limits: Below-median blood TCR clonality before treatment forecast better survival.

The TCR sequence derives from a man aged 45-65 years with urothelial cancer. The chain is built from TRBV10-3 and TRBJ2-7, with 11 bases lining up with TRBD2. Sample: PBMCs, taken around atezolizumab (anti-PD-L1) treatment. CDR3 protein: CAISLAGGGEQYF. CDR3 in DNA: TGTGCCATCAGTTTAGCGGGAGGGGGGGAGCAGTACTTC.